This T cell receptor beta chain was sequenced during a study of post-analysis software for immune sequencing data. Points from the study as a whole: Multiple sclerosis was associated with a significant reduction in normalized Chao1 diversity relative to controls. Patients had higher frequencies than controls of five TRBV segments, including TRBV5-6, TRBV5-1 and TRBV20-1.

cDNA libraries of TCR beta carried unique molecular identifiers. Out of 1 to 10 million T cells, roughly 0.5 million cDNA molecules were generated. TCRdb reprocessed the PCR reads with MiXCR, giving one entry per CDR3 protein. Of fewer than 850,000 distinct CDR3 sequences in the sample, 25% to 30% were seen once. This clonotype has only a few counts. Its antigen is undetermined. Germline V gene data show CDR1 as SGHRS and CDR2 as YFSETQ. Trimming shortened V by 0 bases and J by 2 bases, and 12 bases separated the two germline ends. The CDR3 consists of 16 residues. Sequencing input: blood. This TCR came from a girl under 18 with multiple sclerosis. The chain recombines TRBV5-1 with TRBJ1-5; tentative D call: TRBD1 (6 bases). The CDR3 DNA reads as TGCGCCAGCAGCTTGGGTGGGGGCGCGGGCAATCAGCCCCAGCATTTT. Protein: CASSLGGGAGNQPQHF. Complete variable domain (other parts from reference TRBV5-1 and TRBJ1-5): KAGVTQTPRYLIKTRGQQVTLSCSPISGHRSVSWYQQTPGQGLQFLFEYFSETQRNKGNFPGRFSGRQFSNSRSEMNVSTLELGDSALYLCASSLGGGAGNQPQHFGDGTRLSIL.